This is a list of T cell receptor beta chains from one sample in a study of cytomegalovirus exposure and HLA in healthy donors. The data were produced by immunoSEQ multiplex PCR, yet TCRdb's version contains in-frame clones alone and is incomplete. The sample shows over 100,000 clones, roughly nine tenths of them seen only once. Input material: PBMCs. All receptors derive from a woman aged 18-29 years in good health and CMV-seronegative. Each CDR3 is given without its conserved first and last residue. Each record gives: CDR3 protein, D gene, V gene, CDR3 length. D genes are given only for firm matches.

ASSLTYTDNEQF NA TRBV14 12
ASSEAGFPYEQY NA TRBV4-2 12
ASSLKALSQPQH NA TRBV5-8 12
ASREQGSGNTIY TRBD1 TRBV19 12
ASSGGFRPGQGTGELF TRBD1 TRBV2 16
ASRPGQGIAGYT TRBD1 TRBV2 12
ASSLNRGSGYT NA TRBV11-2 11
ASSYPRGGVRDEQY TRBD2 TRBV6-6 14
SVGLAGGRDNEQF TRBD2 TRBV29-1 13
ASSLTPQGANTGELF TRBD1 TRBV5-4 15
ASSTGQGAYEQY TRBD1 TRBV19 12
ASSSGGAAGELF TRBD2 TRBV19 12
ASGSGQDGGGYT NA TRBV4-1 12
AISEQVNYGYT NA TRBV10-3 11
ASSLDVGTGRGYT TRBD1 TRBV11-2 13
ASSLVSLGTRQETQY NA TRBV7-8 15
ASSLRQNQETQY NA TRBV5-4 12
ASSEGVQSSYEQY NA TRBV6-1 13
ASSSAYEQY NA TRBV13 9
ASSPTGTGDTDTQY TRBD1 TRBV18 14
ASSLGGQGGEQY TRBD2 TRBV28 12
ASSRQGDGTEAF NA TRBV5-1 12
ASSEQGSPLH NA TRBV2 10
ASSSADRGIATNEKLF TRBD1 TRBV5-8 16
ASSPSTGNNQPQH NA TRBV18 13
ASITLSGASGGRQNEQF TRBD2 TRBV11-2 17
ASSPWAASGGPDTQY TRBD2 TRBV7-7 15
ASSPSSGRTDTQY TRBD2 TRBV18 13
ASSETPRQGLAF TRBD1 TRBV7-3 12
ASRKTSGGADEQF TRBD2 TRBV7-8 13
SVSQGGYT TRBD1 TRBV29-1 8
ASSSWLAGGNEQF TRBD2 TRBV27 13
ATAPAHSSYNSPLH NA TRBV10-2 14
ASSPAGQEVIPQH TRBD1 TRBV18 13
AISGVYPRDTEAF NA TRBV10-3 13
ASSAGLVNPTNEKLF NA TRBV9 15
ASSEGQPIQPQH NA TRBV6-1 12
ASSLGAGDQPQH NA TRBV13 12
ASSIGQADEQY NA TRBV19 11
ASSLGDSNYGYT TRBD1 TRBV5-8 12
ASSLEGHAQY NA TRBV7-9 10
ASSLERSVDTQY NA TRBV5-4 12
ASSPPGLAGGFLSYEQY TRBD2 TRBV2 17
ASRPGQGAEAF TRBD1 TRBV28 11
ASSLGGFGGPGELF NA TRBV7-8 14
ASSYSRVYSPLH NA TRBV6-6 12
ASSPADREGDQPQH TRBD1 TRBV7-8 14
ASSVGLGSSYEQY NA TRBV7-9 13
ASSLNRGSYEQY TRBD1 TRBV5-5 12
GTRGGQETQY TRBD2 TRBV6-6 10